This T cell receptor (beta chain) originates from a study of cytomegalovirus exposure and HLA in healthy donors. Findings and limits, study-wide: Fewer N-insertions (relative to the approximately 670-donor mean) were reportedly seen in an Asian-associated ancestry cluster in a later analysis.

A word on this clone: Its antigen remains unidentified.

The PCR used 60 Vbeta and 13 Jbeta primers. TCRdb's table, derived via immunoSEQ multiplex PCR, lists solely in-frame clones and lacks some. The sample contains roughly 110,000 clones, about four fifths of which appear only once. Sequencing was carried out using PBMCs. This sequence originates from a man aged 25 to 40 in good health and CMV-seropositive.

This chain's CDR3 is CASSLSPADYNEQFF. The CDR3 nucleotides read TGTGCCAGCAGCTTAAGCCCGGCGGATTACAATGAGCAGTTCTTC. This chain joins TRBV7-3 and TRBJ2-1; D remains ambiguous. Germline V gene lookup returns CDR1 SGHTA and CDR2 FQGTGA. V gave up 1 base and J gave up 4 bases, with 11 bases separating them. The CDR3 consists of 15 residues.